This entry lists 25 T cell receptor beta chains sequenced from one sample in a study of blood T cell repertoires in COVID-19. This table comes from immunoSEQ multiplex PCR, and its TCRdb copy is limited to in-frame clones, with some not included. The sample includes 150,000 or so clones, around 87% seen only once; the top ten take roughly 12%. Sequenced material: peripheral blood. The receptor source for this set is a man younger than 35 with COVID-19, enrolled during active disease.

CDR3 DNA: TGTGCCAGCAGCCCCGACAGGGTTGAAGCTTTCTTT. It codes for CASSPDRVEAFF. The rearrangement joins TRBV7-6 to TRBJ1-1; 7 nucleotides align to TRBD1. The CDR3 spans 12 residues. The trim removed 5 bases at V and 7 bases at J, leaving 4 bases unmatched. In germline, CDR1 is SGHVS, CDR2 FNYEAQ.

The V call is TRBV11-2, the J call TRBJ2-1; D is ambiguous. The V end was cut by 5 bases, the J end by 8 bases, with 13 bases between. From germline, CDR1 is SGHAT and CDR2 FQNNGV. CDR3 length equals 13 residues. In nucleotides, the CDR3 is TGTGCCAGCAGCCCCCTCGGCCGGGATGAGCAGTTCTTC. Translation gives CASSPLGRDEQFF.

The chain carries TRBV7-3 and TRBJ2-3; D call uncertain. Germline loops: CDR1 SGHTA, CDR2 FQGTGA. V gave up 3 bases and J gave up 2 bases, with 12 bases separating them. The CDR3 runs to 15 residues. Here the CDR3 reads CASSFGAAPTDTQYF. The CDR3 nucleotides are TGTGCCAGCAGCTTTGGCGCGGCCCCCACAGATACGCAGTATTTT. The full variable domain, rest sourced from reference TRBV7-3 and TRBJ2-3, is GAGVSQTPSNKVTEKGKYVELRCDPISGHTALYWYRQSLGQGPEFLIYFQGTGAADDSGLPNDRFFAVRPEGSVSTLKIQRTERGDSAVYLCASSFGAAPTDTQYFGPGTRLTVL.

This chain links TRBV5-4 with TRBJ2-4, with 7 bases fitting TRBD2. Germline V gene sequence: CDR1 SGHNT, CDR2 YYREEE (reference sequence). V was clipped by 3 bases and J by 0 bases; unmatched bases: 6. CDR3 length: 16 residues. The CDR3 is CASSSGLPLAKNIQYF. The CDR3 DNA follows: TGTGCCAGCAGCTCGGGACTACCGCTAGCCAAAAACATTCAGTACTTC.

CDR3 in DNA: TGTGCCAGCAGTAGACTAGCGGGCACCTACGAGCAGTACTTC. Amino acid sequence: CASSRLAGTYEQYF. This sequence joins TRBV28 and TRBJ2-7, with TRBD2 matching over 10 bases. Germline trimming cut 5 bases from V and 2 bases from J; bases unmatched to any gene: 3. The CDR3 loop spans 14 amino acids. Germline CDR1 MDHEN, CDR2 SYDVKM.

This clone is a singleton in its sample. This chain links TRBV9 with TRBJ1-5; D is unclear. From germline, CDR1 is SGDLS and CDR2 YYNGEE. CDR3 size: 14 residues. Trimming removed 0 bases from V and 6 bases from J, with 10 bases in between. DNA for the CDR3: TGTGCCAGCAGCGTAGCTAGGGAGGGTCAGCCCCAGCATTTT. Translated, it gives CASSVAREGQPQHF.

This chain connects TRBV5-5 to TRBJ1-5; possibly TRBD1 for D (5 bases). This CDR3 contains 14 residues. Germline V CDR1 and CDR2: SGHKS, YYEKEE (reference sequence). V dropped 4 bases and J dropped 0 bases, with 8 bases sitting between them. As DNA, the CDR3 is TGTGCCAGCAGCGAACAGGTTAGCAATCAGCCCCAGCATTTT. It is translated as CASSEQVSNQPQHF.

This clone has only a few counts. The rearrangement links TRBV3-1 (or the pseudogene TRBV3-2) to TRBJ1-1; 10 positions agree with TRBD1. The ends lost 4 bases at V and 4 bases at J; junction bases unmatched: 9. The CDR3 runs 16 residues. CDR1 is LGHDT and CDR2 is YNNKEL in the germline V gene (reference sequence). The CDR3 bases are TGTGCCAGCAGCCTTAGACCGGGACAGGGGACCACTGAAGCTTTCTTT. Translating gives CASSLRPGQGTTEAFF.

V usage is TRBV19 and J usage is TRBJ2-3; D is uncertain. CDR3 size: 14 residues. V lost 1 base to trimming and J lost 5 bases, with 10 bases between them. The germline V gene encodes CDR1 LNHDA and CDR2 SQIVND (reference sequence). The CDR3 region is CASSIAWARDTQYF. The CDR3, as DNA: TGTGCCAGTAGTATAGCCTGGGCCCGAGATACGCAGTATTTT.

The chain employs TRBV2 and TRBJ1-5; D is undetermined. The CDR3 is 15 amino acids. Per the germline V gene, CDR1 is SNHLY and CDR2 is FYNNEI. The V and J ends lost 2 bases and 1 base respectively, with 9 bases between them. In DNA, the CDR3 is TGTGCCAGCAGTGAAACGTGGGAGAGCAATCAGCCCCAGCATTTT. Translated: CASSETWESNQPQHF.

The chain uses TRBV3-1 (or the pseudogene TRBV3-2) and TRBJ2-5; TRBD2 agrees at 11 bases. CDR3 length: 16 amino acids. Germline CDR1 LGHDT, CDR2 YNNKEL (reference sequence). Germline trimming cut 0 bases from V and 9 bases from J; bases unmatched to any gene: 9. The CDR3 is CASSQDWLAGGEAQYF. DNA for the CDR3: TGTGCCAGCAGCCAAGATTGGTTAGCGGGAGGGGAGGCCCAGTACTTC.

This rearrangement joins TRBV27 to TRBJ1-1, with a possible D match to TRBD1 (6 bases). The germline V gene encodes CDR1 MNHEY and CDR2 SMNVEV (reference sequence). This CDR3 has 14 amino acids. V lost 4 bases, J lost 3 bases, and 12 bases lay in between. This CDR3 is CASSSRGAHTEAFF. CDR3 coding DNA: TGTGCCAGCAGTTCTCGGGGGGCCCACACTGAAGCTTTCTTT.

The chain uses TRBV2 and TRBJ2-7; TRBD1 agrees at 9 bases. Trimming removed 10 bases from V and 4 bases from J; junction bases left unmatched: 2. The CDR3 extends over 11 amino acids. CDR1 is SNHLY and CDR2 is FYNNEI in the germline V gene. CDR3 nucleotides: TGTGCCACGGACAGGGGATACGAGCAGTACTTC. Its protein product is CATDRGYEQYF.

This chain connects TRBV7-9 to TRBJ2-1; D remains unclear. V lost 1 base and J lost 5, with 9 bases in between. CDR1 SEHNR and CDR2 FQNEAQ come from the germline V gene (reference sequence). This CDR3 has 14 residues. The CDR3 DNA sequence: TGTGCCAGCAGCTTAGTCTCAGTCCACAATGAGCAGTTCTTC. Encoded protein: CASSLVSVHNEQFF. Based on the CDR3 plus reference TRBV7-9 and TRBJ2-1, the full variable domain is DTGVSQNPRHKITKRGQNVTFRCDPISEHNRLYWYRQTLGQGPEFLTYFQNEAQLEKSRLLSDRFSAERPKGSFSTLEIQRTEQGDSAMYLCASSLVSVHNEQFFGPGTRLTVL.

The genes are TRBV7-9 and TRBJ1-2; 12 bases map to TRBD1. Per the germline V gene, CDR1 is SEHNR and CDR2 is FQNEAQ (reference sequence). Trimming removed 5 bases from V and 4 bases from J; junction bases left unmatched: 8. CDR3 length: 16 amino acids. CDR3 protein: CASSTQGQGASYGYTF. CDR3 DNA sequence: TGTGCCAGCAGCACGCAGGGACAGGGGGCGAGCTATGGCTACACCTTC.

The V call is TRBV4-1, the J call TRBJ1-1; D is possibly TRBD1 (5 bases). V shed 4 bases and J shed 11 bases, with 17 bases lying between them. The CDR3 spans 13 residues. CDR1 and CDR2 (germline): MGHRA, YSYEKL. The CDR3 loop reads CASSPGGRWMAFF. The CDR3, as DNA: TGCGCCAGCAGCCCGGGGGGGAGGTGGATGGCTTTCTTT.

This sequence joins TRBV30 and TRBJ2-1; D is possibly TRBD1 (6 bases). With 2 bases removed from V and 8 bases from J, the gap between germline ends came to 10 bases. The CDR3 covers 12 residues. Germline lookup yields CDR1 GTSNPN and CDR2 SVGIG (reference sequence). CDR3 bases: TGTGCCTGGAGTACACAGGGCTATGAGCAGTTCTTC. This codes for CAWSTQGYEQFF.

The chain is built from TRBV30 and TRBJ1-1; no clear D. V lost 4 bases and J 2 bases, leaving 5 bases between the germline ends. The CDR3 totals 11 residues. The V gene's germline CDR1 is GTSNPN and CDR2 SVGIG (reference sequence). In nucleotides, the CDR3 is TGTGCCTGGAATCGTAACACTGAAGCTTTCTTT. It codes for CAWNRNTEAFF.

The rearrangement joins TRBV10-3 to TRBJ1-3; tentatively, D is TRBD1 (6 bases). V lost 3 bases and J 0 bases, leaving 9 bases between the germline ends. This CDR3 has 15 amino acids. Per the germline V gene, CDR1 is ENHRY and CDR2 is SYGVKD. CDR3 region: CAISEGDISGNTIYF. In nucleotides, the CDR3 is TGTGCCATCAGTGAAGGGGACATCTCTGGAAACACCATATATTTT.

The rearrangement joins TRBV2 to TRBJ2-7; 10 bases match TRBD1. The germline CDR1 and CDR2 sequences are SNHLY and FYNNEI. Trimming removed 3 bases from V and 0 bases from J; junction bases left unmatched: 11. The CDR3 loop spans 18 amino acids. CDR3 protein: CASSDLGQGGAGSYEQYF. CDR3 nucleotides: TGTGCCAGCAGTGATCTCGGACAGGGGGGGGCCGGCTCCTACGAGCAGTACTTC.

The chain uses TRBV3-1 (or the pseudogene TRBV3-2) and TRBJ2-1; 9 bases are a match to TRBD1. This CDR3 has 18 residues. Per the germline V gene, CDR1 is LGHDT and CDR2 is YNNKEL (reference sequence). V trimming: 1 base; J trimming: 7 bases; junction bases outside the gene matches: 14. DNA for the CDR3: TGTGCCAGCAGCCAAGCCGCCCGTCCATCCGGGACAGGGAATGAGCAGTTCTTC. Translated, it gives CASSQAARPSGTGNEQFF.

The V and J genes are TRBV9 and TRBJ2-1; 8 nucleotides align to TRBD2. V lost 4 bases, J lost 4 bases, and 7 bases stayed unmatched. The CDR3 is 15 amino acids. Germline V gives CDR1 SGDLS, CDR2 YYNGEE. The CDR3 protein is CASSPSGHYYNEQFF. CDR3 coding DNA: TGTGCCAGCAGCCCTAGCGGGCATTATTACAATGAGCAGTTCTTC.

This rearrangement joins TRBV19 to TRBJ1-6; 8 positions agree with TRBD1. The CDR3 totals 15 residues. Germline-derived CDR1 and CDR2 are LNHDA and SQIVND (reference sequence). Trimming took 10 bases from V and 7 from J; bases not matched to a gene: 12. DNA of the CDR3: TGTGCCACCGCCGAAGACAGGGGCCCAAATTCACCCCTCCACTTT. As protein: CATAEDRGPNSPLHF. Full variable domain (rest looked up from reference TRBV19 and TRBJ1-6): DGGITQSPKYLFRKEGQNVTLSCEQNLNHDAMYWYRQDPGQGLRLIYYSQIVNDFQKGDIAEGYSVSREKKESFPLTVTSAQKNPTAFYLCATAEDRGPNSPLHFGNGTRLTVT.

CDR3 coding DNA: TGTGCCAGCAGCTTGGGCGGGAGGCCAGATACGCAGTATTTT. Translating it yields CASSLGGRPDTQYF. The chain joins TRBV7-2 to TRBJ2-3, with 8 bases lining up with TRBD2. Germline V gene sequence: CDR1 SGHTA, CDR2 FQGNSA. This CDR3 comprises 14 residues. The ends lost 3 bases at V and 4 bases at J; junction bases unmatched: 3.

The chain joins TRBV19 to TRBJ1-1, with 9 bases identical to TRBD1. The ends lost 7 bases at V and 8 bases at J; junction bases unmatched: 8. This CDR3 has 13 amino acids. The germline CDR1 and CDR2 sequences are LNHDA and SQIVND (reference sequence). CDR3 sequence: CASTPDRGYEAFF. CDR3 sequence (DNA): TGTGCCAGTACCCCAGACAGGGGGTACGAAGCTTTCTTT. The full variable domain, its missing parts supplied by reference TRBV19 and TRBJ1-1, is DGGITQSPKYLFRKEGQNVTLSCEQNLNHDAMYWYRQDPGQGLRLIYYSQIVNDFQKGDIAEGYSVSREKKESFPLTVTSAQKNPTAFYLCASTPDRGYEAFFGQGTRLTVV.